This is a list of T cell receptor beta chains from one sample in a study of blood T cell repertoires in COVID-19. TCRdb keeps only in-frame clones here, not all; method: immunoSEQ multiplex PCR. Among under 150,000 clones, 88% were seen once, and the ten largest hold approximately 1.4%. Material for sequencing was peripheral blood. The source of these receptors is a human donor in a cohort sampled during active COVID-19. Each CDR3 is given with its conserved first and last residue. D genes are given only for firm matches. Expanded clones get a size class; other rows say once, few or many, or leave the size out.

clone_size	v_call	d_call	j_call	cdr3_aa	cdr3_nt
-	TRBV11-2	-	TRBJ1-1	CASSLGTNTEAFF	TGTGCCAGCAGCTTAGGAACAAACACTGAAGCTTTCTTT
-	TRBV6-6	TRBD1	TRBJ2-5	CASCRDRAKETQYF	TGTGCCAGCTGTAGGGACAGGGCGAAAGAGACCCAGTACTTC
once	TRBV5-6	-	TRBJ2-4	CASSSAGSAKNIQYF	TGTGCCAGCAGCTCCGCCGGGTCAGCCAAAAACATTCAGTACTTC
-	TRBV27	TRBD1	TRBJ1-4	CASSFRGTGGNEKLFF	TGTGCCAGCAGTTTCCGAGGGACAGGGGGTAATGAAAAACTGTTTTTT
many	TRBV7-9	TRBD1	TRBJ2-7	CASSALGQIHYEQYF	TGTGCCAGCAGCGCCCTGGGACAGATCCATTACGAGCAGTACTTC
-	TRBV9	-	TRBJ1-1	CASSVEQYTEAFF	TGTGCCAGCAGCGTAGAACAGTACACTGAAGCTTTCTTT
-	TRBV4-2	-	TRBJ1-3	CASSQDRGGWDSGNTIYF	TGTGCCAGCAGCCAAGATCGGGGAGGGTGGGATTCTGGAAACACCATATATTTT
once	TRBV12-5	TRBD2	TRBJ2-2	CASGLVLAGGPANTGELFF	TGTGCTAGTGGTTTGGTATTAGCGGGGGGTCCTGCGAACACCGGGGAGCTGTTTTTT
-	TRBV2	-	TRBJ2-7	CASSDRISYEQYF	TGTGCCAGCAGCGACAGGATCTCCTACGAGCAGTACTTC
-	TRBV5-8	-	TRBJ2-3	CASSDKGRGTQYF	TGTGCCAGCAGCGACAAGGGCAGGGGTACGCAGTATTTT
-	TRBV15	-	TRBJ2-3	CATSRGYTDTQYF	TGTGCCACCAGCCGCGGGTACACAGATACGCAGTATTTT
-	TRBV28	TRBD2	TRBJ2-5	CASTPPGLVGETQYF	TGTGCCAGCACCCCGCCGGGACTAGTCGGGGAGACCCAGTACTTC
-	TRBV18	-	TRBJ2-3	CASSPSPQQGSTDTQYF	TGTGCCAGCTCACCTTCCCCCCAACAGGGAAGCACAGATACGCAGTATTTT
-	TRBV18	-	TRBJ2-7	CASSPSESYEQYF	TGTGCCAGCTCACCTTCTGAGTCCTACGAGCAGTACTTC
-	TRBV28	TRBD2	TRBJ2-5	CASSPPGGPRTQYF	TGTGCCAGCAGTCCCCCGGGAGGGCCTAGGACCCAGTACTTC
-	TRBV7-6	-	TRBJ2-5	CASSSRLSQETQYF	TGTGCCAGCAGCTCTCGACTGAGCCAAGAGACCCAGTACTTC
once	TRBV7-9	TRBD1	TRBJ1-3	CASSSGLGQGWHTIYF	TGTGCCAGCAGCTCGGGGCTGGGACAGGGATGGCACACCATATATTTT
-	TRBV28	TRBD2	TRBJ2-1	CASSPWYSGRAGEQFF	TGTGCCAGCAGTCCGTGGTATAGCGGGAGGGCCGGTGAGCAGTTCTTC
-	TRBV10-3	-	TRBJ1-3	CAISDPRTSGQARSGNTIYF	TGTGCCATCAGTGATCCGAGGACGTCAGGGCAGGCTCGCTCTGGAAACACCATATATTTT
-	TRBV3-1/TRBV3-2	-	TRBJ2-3	CASSQEHYGTDTQYF	TGTGCCAGCAGCCAAGAGCACTACGGCACAGATACGCAGTATTTT
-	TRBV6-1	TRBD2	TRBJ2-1	CASSESGTRTEQFF	TGTGCCAGCAGTGAATCGGGGACTAGGACTGAGCAGTTCTTC
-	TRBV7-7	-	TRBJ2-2	CASSLLPQAGSAGELFF	TGTGCTAGCAGCTTACTACCTCAGGCAGGATCGGCCGGGGAGCTGTTTTTT
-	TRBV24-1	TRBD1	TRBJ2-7	CATRSDRAPSYEQYF	TGTGCCACCCGTAGCGACAGGGCCCCTTCCTACGAGCAGTACTTC
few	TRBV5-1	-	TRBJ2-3	CASAPDGGPSTQYF	TGCGCCAGCGCCCCCGACGGGGGGCCATCTACGCAGTATTTT
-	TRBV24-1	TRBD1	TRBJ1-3	CATSEPWTGHRSGNTIYF	TGTGCCACCAGTGAGCCTTGGACAGGACACCGCTCTGGAAACACCATATATTTT
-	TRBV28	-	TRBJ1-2	CASSLPLNYGYTF	TGTGCCAGCAGTTTACCATTGAACTATGGCTACACCTTC
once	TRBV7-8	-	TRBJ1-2	CASSLTGGDYGYTF	TGTGCCAGCAGCTTAACCGGGGGGGACTATGGCTACACCTTC
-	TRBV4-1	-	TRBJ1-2	CASAGEANYGYTF	TGCGCCAGCGCAGGGGAAGCTAACTATGGCTACACCTTC
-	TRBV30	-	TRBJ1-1	CAWSISNLKPGTEAFF	TGTGCCTGGAGTATCTCGAATTTAAAACCGGGCACTGAAGCTTTCTTT
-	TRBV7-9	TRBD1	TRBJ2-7	CASSFKGAAEQYF	TGTGCCAGCAGCTTTAAGGGGGCGGCCGAGCAGTACTTC
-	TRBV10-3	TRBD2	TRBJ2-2	CAISDLGLATTGELFF	TGTGCCATCAGTGATCTCGGACTAGCAACCACCGGGGAGCTGTTTTTT
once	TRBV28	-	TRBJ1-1	CASSFSPGTAEAFF	TGTGCCAGCAGTTTCTCCCCGGGAACCGCTGAAGCTTTCTTT
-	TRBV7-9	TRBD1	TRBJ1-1	CASSPGQGMNTEAFF	TGTGCCAGCAGCCCGGGACAGGGGATGAACACTGAAGCTTTCTTT
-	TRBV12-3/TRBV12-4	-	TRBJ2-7	CANPTGKAYEQYF	TGTGCCAACCCGACAGGTAAGGCCTACGAGCAGTACTTC
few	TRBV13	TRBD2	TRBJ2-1	CASSLDGGRAGNEQFF	TGTGCCAGCAGCTTAGACGGCGGGAGGGCCGGGAATGAGCAGTTCTTC
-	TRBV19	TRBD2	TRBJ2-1	CASSTTSSYNEQFF	TGTGCCAGTAGTACGACTAGCTCGTACAATGAGCAGTTCTTC
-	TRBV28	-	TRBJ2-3	CASSLQVDTQYF	TGTGCCAGCAGTTTGCAGGTAGATACGCAGTATTTT
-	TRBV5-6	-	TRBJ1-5	CASSRYRADQPQHF	TGTGCCAGCAGCCGATACAGGGCTGACCAGCCCCAGCATTTT
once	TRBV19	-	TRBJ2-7	CASSIEDSYEQYF	TGTGCCAGTAGTATAGAAGACAGCTACGAGCAGTACTTC
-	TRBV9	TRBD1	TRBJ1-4	CASSVGGTGISNEKLFF	TGTGCCAGCAGCGTAGGTGGGACAGGGATTTCTAATGAAAAACTGTTTTTT